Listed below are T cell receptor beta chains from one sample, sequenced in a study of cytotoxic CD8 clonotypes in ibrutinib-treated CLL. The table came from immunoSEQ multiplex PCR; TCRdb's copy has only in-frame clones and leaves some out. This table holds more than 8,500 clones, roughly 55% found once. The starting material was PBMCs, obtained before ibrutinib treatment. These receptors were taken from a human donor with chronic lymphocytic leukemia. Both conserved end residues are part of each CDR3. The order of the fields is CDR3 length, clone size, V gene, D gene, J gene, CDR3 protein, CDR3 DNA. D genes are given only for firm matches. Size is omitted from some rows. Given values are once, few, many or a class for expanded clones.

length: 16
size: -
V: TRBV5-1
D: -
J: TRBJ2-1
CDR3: CASSLAWGSSYNEQFF
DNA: TGCGCCAGCAGCTTGGCATGGGGCAGCTCCTACAATGAGCAGTTCTTC

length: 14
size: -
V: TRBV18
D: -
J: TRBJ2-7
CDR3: CASSPGVDSYEQYF
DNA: TGTGCCAGCTCACCCGGCGTCGACTCCTACGAGCAGTACTTC

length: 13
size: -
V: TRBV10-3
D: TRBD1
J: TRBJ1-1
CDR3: CAITTDRETEAFF
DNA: TGTGCCATCACTACGGACAGGGAAACTGAAGCTTTCTTT

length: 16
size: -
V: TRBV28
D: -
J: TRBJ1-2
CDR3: CASSLFIRAEASSTAF
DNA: TGTGCCAGCAGTTTATTTATTCGAGCCGAGGCATCCTCGACAGCCTTC

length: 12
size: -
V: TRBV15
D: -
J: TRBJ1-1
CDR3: CATSRFSGEAFF
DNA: TGTGCCACCAGCAGATTTTCGGGTGAAGCTTTCTTT

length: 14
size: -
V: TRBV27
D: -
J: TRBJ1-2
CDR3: CASSMDSARYGYTF
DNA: TGTGCCAGCAGCATGGACAGCGCCCGTTATGGCTACACCTTC

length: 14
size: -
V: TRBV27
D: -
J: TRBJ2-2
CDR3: CASSSNPGAGELFF
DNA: TGTGCCAGCAGTTCCAACCCAGGGGCCGGGGAGCTGTTTTTT

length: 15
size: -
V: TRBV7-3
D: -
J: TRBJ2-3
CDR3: CASSSQPSGMDTQYF
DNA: TGTGCCAGCAGCTCACAGCCCTCAGGGATGGATACGCAGTATTTT

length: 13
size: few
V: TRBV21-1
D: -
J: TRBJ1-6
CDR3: CASSYGFNSPLHF
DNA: TGTGCCAGCAGCTACGGTTTTAATTCACCCCTCCACTTT

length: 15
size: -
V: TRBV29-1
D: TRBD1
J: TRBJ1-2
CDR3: CSVENPGQGKYGYTF
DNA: TGCAGCGTTGAAAACCCTGGACAGGGAAAGTATGGCTACACCTTC

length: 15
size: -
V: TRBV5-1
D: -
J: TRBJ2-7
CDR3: CASRYSSGTPREQYF
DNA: TGCGCCAGCAGATACAGTTCCGGGACCCCCCGGGAGCAGTACTTC

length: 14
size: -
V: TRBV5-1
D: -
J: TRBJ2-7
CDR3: CASSLDASAYEQYF
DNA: TGCGCCAGCAGCTTGGATGCGTCAGCCTACGAGCAGTACTTC

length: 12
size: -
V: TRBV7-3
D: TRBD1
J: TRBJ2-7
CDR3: CASSKGQGRQYF
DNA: TGTGCCAGCAGTAAAGGACAGGGCCGTCAGTACTTC